This entry lists 9 T cell receptor beta chains sequenced from one sample in a study of cytomegalovirus exposure and HLA in healthy donors. Researchers ran the PCR with 60 Vbeta and 13 Jbeta primers. Sequencing was performed with immunoSEQ multiplex PCR; in TCRdb, only in-frame clones are kept and a portion is missing. Among about 170,000 clones listed, 85% were seen once. Material: PBMCs. Receptors originate from a boy younger than 10 in good health and CMV-seronegative.

V gene TRBV5-1 combines with J gene TRBJ2-3, with D maybe TRBD2 (7 bases). V was clipped by 4 bases and J by 2 bases, with 14 bases between them. Per the germline V gene, CDR1 is SGHRS and CDR2 is YFSETQ. The CDR3 runs 15 residues. The DNA of the CDR3 is TGCGCCAGCAGCCCCGGGGGGCTCCCCACAGATACGCAGTATTTT. It specifies CASSPGGLPTDTQYF.

The chain uses TRBV25-1 and TRBJ2-1; 13 bases match TRBD2. V dropped 4 bases and J dropped 0; count of bases not matched to a gene: 6. There are 18 residues in the CDR3. Germline V gives CDR1 MGHDK, CDR2 SYGVNS. The chain's CDR3 is CASSGGTSGMSSYNEQFF. CDR3 sequence (DNA): TGTGCCAGCAGTGGCGGGACTAGCGGGATGAGCTCCTACAATGAGCAGTTCTTC.

V is TRBV28 and J is TRBJ2-5; D remains ambiguous. V lost 4 bases to trimming and J lost 1 base, with 7 bases between them. The CDR3 runs to 13 residues. Germline loops: CDR1 MDHEN, CDR2 SYDVKM. Here the CDR3 reads CASSSPVQETQYF. CDR3 nucleotide sequence: TGTGCCAGCAGTTCCCCCGTCCAAGAGACCCAGTACTTC. The full variable domain, with the rest looked up from reference TRBV28 and TRBJ2-5, is DVKVTQSSRYLVKRTGEKVFLECVQDMDHENMFWYRQDPGLGLRLIYFSYDVKMKEKGDIPEGYSVSREKKERFSLILESASTNQTSMYLCASSSPVQETQYFGPGTRLLVL.

V is TRBV7-9 and J is TRBJ1-3; D might be TRBD1 (6 bases). Germline V gives CDR1 SEHNR, CDR2 FQNEAQ (reference sequence). This CDR3 contains 17 residues. The V and J ends lost 5 bases and 1 base respectively, with 18 bases between them. In nucleotides, the CDR3 is TGTGCCAGCAGCACCCTACCACAGGGAGAGTCTGGAAACACCATATATTTT. Translating gives CASSTLPQGESGNTIYF.

The genes are TRBV11-3 and TRBJ2-2, with TRBD2 matching 8 bases. CDR3 size: 16 residues. V lost 5 bases to trimming and J lost 4 bases; unmatched junction nucleotides: 9. Germline assignment: CDR1 SGHNT and CDR2 YENEEA. Written as DNA, the CDR3 is TGTGCCAGCAGCCCAGGAGTAGCGGGGTTCACCGGGGAGCTGTTTTTT. Amino acids: CASSPGVAGFTGELFF.

The chain couples TRBV28 to TRBJ2-2; the match to TRBD1 covers 10 bases. With V trimmed by 3 bases and J by 5 bases, 12 bases remained unmatched. This CDR3 has 18 residues. Germline loops: CDR1 MDHEN, CDR2 SYDVKM. DNA for the CDR3: TGTGCCAGCAGTTTCAACGACAGGGGGCGTCGGCGGACCGGGGAGCTGTTTTTT. Residues: CASSFNDRGRRRTGELFF.

The J gene is TRBJ1-3, the V gene TRBV5-5; the D is unclear. Germline CDR1 reads SGHKS; CDR2 reads YYEKEE (reference sequence). The CDR3 is 14 amino acids. V lost 0 bases and J 4 bases, leaving 8 bases between the germline ends. The CDR3 protein is CASSLAGLGNTIYF. In nucleotides, the CDR3 is TGTGCCAGCAGCTTGGCTGGGCTCGGAAACACCATATATTTT.

V is TRBV5-1 and J is TRBJ2-3; TRBD2 matches at 7 bases. This CDR3 region has 15 residues. V dropped 2 bases and J dropped 2; count of bases not matched to a gene: 5. Per the germline V gene, CDR1 is SGHRS and CDR2 is YFSETQ. The CDR3 nucleotides read TGCGCCAGCAGCTTAAGTCGGGGGGACACAGATACGCAGTATTTT. Amino acid sequence: CASSLSRGDTDTQYF.

The V gene is TRBV19, the J gene TRBJ2-1, with 12 bases lining up with TRBD2. Trimming at V came to 6 bases and at J to 8 bases, leaving 5 bases not matched to a gene. The germline gives CDR1 LNHDA, CDR2 SQIVND (reference sequence). The CDR3 spans 14 residues. CDR3 protein: CASRKGLAGDEQFF. Written as DNA, the CDR3 is TGTGCCAGTAGGAAGGGACTAGCGGGCGATGAGCAGTTCTTC.